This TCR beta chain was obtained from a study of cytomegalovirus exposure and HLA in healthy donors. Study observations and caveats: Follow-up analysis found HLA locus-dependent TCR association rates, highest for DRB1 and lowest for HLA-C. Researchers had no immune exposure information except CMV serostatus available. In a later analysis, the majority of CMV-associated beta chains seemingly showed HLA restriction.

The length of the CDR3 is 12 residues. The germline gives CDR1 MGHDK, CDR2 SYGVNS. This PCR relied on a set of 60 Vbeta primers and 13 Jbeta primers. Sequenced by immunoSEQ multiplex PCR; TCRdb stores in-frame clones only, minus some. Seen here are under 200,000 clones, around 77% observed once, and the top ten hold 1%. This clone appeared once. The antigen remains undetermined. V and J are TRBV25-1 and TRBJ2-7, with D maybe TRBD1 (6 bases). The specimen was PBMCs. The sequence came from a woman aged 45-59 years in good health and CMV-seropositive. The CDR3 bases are TGTGTGGGGGCAGGGGATTCCTACGAGCAGTACTTC. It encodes CVGAGDSYEQYF.